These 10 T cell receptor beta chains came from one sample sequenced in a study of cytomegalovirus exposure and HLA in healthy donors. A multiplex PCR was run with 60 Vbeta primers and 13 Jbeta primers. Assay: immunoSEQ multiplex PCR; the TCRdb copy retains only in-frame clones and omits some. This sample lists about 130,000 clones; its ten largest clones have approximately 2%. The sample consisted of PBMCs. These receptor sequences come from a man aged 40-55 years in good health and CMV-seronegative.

The CDR3 coding sequence is TGTGCCAGCAGCGGACTAGCGGGAGTCTCATCCGAGCAGTTCTTC. Translated, it gives CASSGLAGVSSEQFF. V and J are TRBV9 and TRBJ2-1, with 12 positions matching TRBD2. Germline values: CDR1 SGDLS, CDR2 YYNGEE. This CDR3 is 15 amino acids long. The junction had 8 bases not matched to a gene; V was cut back by 3 bases and J by 10 bases.

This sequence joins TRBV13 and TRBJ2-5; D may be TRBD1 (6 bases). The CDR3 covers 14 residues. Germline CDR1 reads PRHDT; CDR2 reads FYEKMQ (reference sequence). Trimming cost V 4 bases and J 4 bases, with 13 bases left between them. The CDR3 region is CASSSSGGPETQYF. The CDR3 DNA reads TGTGCCAGCAGCTCCTCTGGGGGCCCAGAGACCCAGTACTTC.

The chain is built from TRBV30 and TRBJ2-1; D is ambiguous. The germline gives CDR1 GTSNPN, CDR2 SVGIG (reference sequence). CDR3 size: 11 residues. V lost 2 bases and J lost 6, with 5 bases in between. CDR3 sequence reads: CAWSMANEQFF. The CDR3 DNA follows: TGTGCCTGGAGTATGGCCAATGAGCAGTTCTTC.

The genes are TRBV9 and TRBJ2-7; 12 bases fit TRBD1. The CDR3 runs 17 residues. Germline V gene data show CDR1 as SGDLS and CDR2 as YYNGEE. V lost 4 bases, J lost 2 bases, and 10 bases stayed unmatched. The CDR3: CASSPRWDRGPTYEQYF. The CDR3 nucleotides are TGTGCCAGCAGCCCCCGTTGGGACAGGGGGCCCACCTACGAGCAGTACTTC.

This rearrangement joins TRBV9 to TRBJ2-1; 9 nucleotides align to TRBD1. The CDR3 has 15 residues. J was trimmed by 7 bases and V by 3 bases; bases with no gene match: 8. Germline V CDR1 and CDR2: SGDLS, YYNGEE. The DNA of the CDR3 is TGTGCCAGCAGCGCCACCGGGACAGGGTGGAATGAGCAGTTCTTC. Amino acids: CASSATGTGWNEQFF.

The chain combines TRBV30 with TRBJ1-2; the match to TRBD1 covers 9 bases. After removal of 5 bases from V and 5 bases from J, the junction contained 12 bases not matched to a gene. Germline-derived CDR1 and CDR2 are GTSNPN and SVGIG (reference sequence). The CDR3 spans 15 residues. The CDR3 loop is CAWGTGLGAGYGYTF. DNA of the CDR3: TGTGCCTGGGGGACAGGGTTGGGGGCAGGATATGGCTACACCTTC.

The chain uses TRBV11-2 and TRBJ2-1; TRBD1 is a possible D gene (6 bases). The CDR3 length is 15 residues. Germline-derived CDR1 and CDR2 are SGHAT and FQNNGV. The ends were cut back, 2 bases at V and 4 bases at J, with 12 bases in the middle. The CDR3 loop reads CASSLRQAGYNEQFF. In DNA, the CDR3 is TGTGCCAGCAGCTTACGACAGGCAGGATACAATGAGCAGTTCTTC.

The CDR3 sequence: CASRPGLAGYEQYF. Written as DNA, the CDR3 is TGTGCCAGCCGTCCGGGACTAGCGGGTTACGAGCAGTACTTC. The chain has TRBV27 and TRBJ2-7; 12 bases match TRBD2. CDR3 length: 14 amino acids. Germline CDR1 and CDR2: MNHEY and SMNVEV (reference sequence). Trimming took 8 bases from V and 4 from J; bases not matched to a gene: 6.

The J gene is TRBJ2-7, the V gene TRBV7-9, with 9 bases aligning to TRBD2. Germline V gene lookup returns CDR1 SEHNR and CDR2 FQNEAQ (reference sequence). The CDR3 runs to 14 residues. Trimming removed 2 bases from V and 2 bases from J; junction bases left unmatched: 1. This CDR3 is CASSLIAGAYEQYF. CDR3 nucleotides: TGTGCCAGCAGCTTAATAGCGGGAGCCTACGAGCAGTACTTC.

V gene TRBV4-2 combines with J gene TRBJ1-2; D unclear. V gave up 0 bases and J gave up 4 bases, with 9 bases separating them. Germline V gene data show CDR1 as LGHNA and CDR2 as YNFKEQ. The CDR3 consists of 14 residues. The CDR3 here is CASSQETSIYGYTF. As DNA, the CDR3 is TGTGCCAGCAGCCAAGAGACTTCGATCTATGGCTACACCTTC.